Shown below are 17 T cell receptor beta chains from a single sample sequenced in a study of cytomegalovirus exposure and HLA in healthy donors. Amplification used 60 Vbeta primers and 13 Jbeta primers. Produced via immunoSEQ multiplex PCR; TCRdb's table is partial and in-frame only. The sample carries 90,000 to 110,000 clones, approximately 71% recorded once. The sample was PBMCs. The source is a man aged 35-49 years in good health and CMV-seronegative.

This chain's CDR3 is CASSERSVGGGAGETQYF. CDR3 nucleotide sequence: TGTGCCAGCAGTGAACGGTCTGTCGGCGGGGGGGCCGGGGAGACCCAGTACTTC. V usage is TRBV25-1 and J usage is TRBJ2-5, with 9 bases that match TRBD2. Trimming removed 2 bases from V and 5 bases from J; junction bases left unmatched: 15. Looked up from germline, CDR1 is MGHDK and CDR2 is SYGVNS. The CDR3 length is 18 residues.

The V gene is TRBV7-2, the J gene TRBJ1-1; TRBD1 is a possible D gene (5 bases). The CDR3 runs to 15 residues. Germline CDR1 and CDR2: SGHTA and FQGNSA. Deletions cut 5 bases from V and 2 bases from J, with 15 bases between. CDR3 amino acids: CASSPVGGRNTEAFF. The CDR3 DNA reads TGTGCCAGCAGCCCAGTGGGGGGGAGAAACACTGAAGCTTTCTTT.

The CDR3 loop is CASSPPSFDREYNEQFF. The CDR3 DNA reads as TGTGCCAGCTCACCACCTAGCTTTGACAGGGAGTACAATGAGCAGTTCTTC. The J gene is TRBJ2-1, the V gene TRBV18; 7 bases match TRBD1. This CDR3 is built from 17 residues. Germline CDR1 KGHSH, CDR2 LQKENI. V lost 0 bases and J lost 4; bases outside the gene matches: 9. Full variable domain (remainder filled in from reference TRBV18 and TRBJ2-1): NAGVMQNPRHLVRRRGQEARLRCSPMKGHSHVYWYRQLPEEGLKFMVYLQKENIIDESGMPKERFSAEFPKEGPSILRIQQVVRGDSAAYFCASSPPSFDREYNEQFFGPGTRLTVL.

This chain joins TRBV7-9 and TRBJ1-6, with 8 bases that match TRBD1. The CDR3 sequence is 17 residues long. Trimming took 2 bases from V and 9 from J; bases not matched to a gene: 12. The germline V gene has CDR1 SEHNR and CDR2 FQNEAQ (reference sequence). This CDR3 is CASSLSGQGFPVSPLHF. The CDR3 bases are TGTGCCAGCAGCTTATCCGGACAGGGTTTTCCCGTTTCACCCCTCCACTTT.

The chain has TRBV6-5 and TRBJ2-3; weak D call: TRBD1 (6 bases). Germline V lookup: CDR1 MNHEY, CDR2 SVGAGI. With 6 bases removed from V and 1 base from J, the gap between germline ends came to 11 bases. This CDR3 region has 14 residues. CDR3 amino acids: CASSIRGGTDTQYF. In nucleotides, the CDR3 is TGTGCCAGCAGCATCAGGGGAGGCACAGATACGCAGTATTTT.

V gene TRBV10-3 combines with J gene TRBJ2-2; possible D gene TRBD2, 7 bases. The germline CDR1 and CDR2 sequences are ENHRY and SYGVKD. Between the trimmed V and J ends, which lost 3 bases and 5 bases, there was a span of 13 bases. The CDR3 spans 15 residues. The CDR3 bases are TGTGCCATCAGTGAAAGGGGGGGCAGAACCGGGGAGCTGTTTTTT. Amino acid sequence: CAISERGGRTGELFF.

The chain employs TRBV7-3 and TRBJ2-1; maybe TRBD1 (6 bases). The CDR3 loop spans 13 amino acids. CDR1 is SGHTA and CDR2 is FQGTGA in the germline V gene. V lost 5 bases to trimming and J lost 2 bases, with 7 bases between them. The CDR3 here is CASSRDTYNEQFF. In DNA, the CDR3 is TGTGCCAGCAGCCGGGACACCTACAATGAGCAGTTCTTC. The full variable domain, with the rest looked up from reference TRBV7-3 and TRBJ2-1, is GAGVSQTPSNKVTEKGKYVELRCDPISGHTALYWYRQSLGQGPEFLIYFQGTGAADDSGLPNDRFFAVRPEGSVSTLKIQRTERGDSAVYLCASSRDTYNEQFFGPGTRLTVL.

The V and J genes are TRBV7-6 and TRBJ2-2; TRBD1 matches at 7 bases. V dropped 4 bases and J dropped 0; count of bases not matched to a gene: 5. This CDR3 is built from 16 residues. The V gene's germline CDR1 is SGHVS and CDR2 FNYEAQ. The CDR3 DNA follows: TGTGCCAGCAGCTCAGCGGACAGGTCGAACACCGGGGAGCTGTTTTTT. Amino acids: CASSSADRSNTGELFF.

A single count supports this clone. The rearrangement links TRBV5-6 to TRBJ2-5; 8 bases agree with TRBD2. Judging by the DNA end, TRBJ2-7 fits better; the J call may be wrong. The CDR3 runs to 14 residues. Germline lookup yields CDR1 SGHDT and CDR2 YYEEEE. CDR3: CASSLGTREDEQYF. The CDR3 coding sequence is TGTGCCAGCAGCCTCGGGACTAGAGAAGACGAGCAGTACTTC.

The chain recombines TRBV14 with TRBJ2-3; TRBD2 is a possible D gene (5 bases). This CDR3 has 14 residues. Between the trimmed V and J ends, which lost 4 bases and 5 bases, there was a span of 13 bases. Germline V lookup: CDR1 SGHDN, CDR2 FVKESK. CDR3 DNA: TGTGCCAGCAGCCCCAGTGTGGCGGGAGATACGCAGTATTTT. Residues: CASSPSVAGDTQYF.

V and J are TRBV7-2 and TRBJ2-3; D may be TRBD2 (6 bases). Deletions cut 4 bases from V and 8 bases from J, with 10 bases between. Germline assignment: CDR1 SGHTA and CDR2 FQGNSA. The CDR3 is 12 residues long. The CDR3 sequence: CASSSLGGTQYF. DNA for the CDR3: TGTGCCAGCAGCTCCCTGGGAGGTACGCAGTATTTT.

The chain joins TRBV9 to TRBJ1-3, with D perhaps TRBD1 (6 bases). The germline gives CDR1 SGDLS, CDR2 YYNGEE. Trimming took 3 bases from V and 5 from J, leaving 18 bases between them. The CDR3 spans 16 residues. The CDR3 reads CASSAALLTGRNTIYF. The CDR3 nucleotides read TGTGCCAGCAGCGCCGCCTTACTCACAGGGAGAAACACCATATATTTT.

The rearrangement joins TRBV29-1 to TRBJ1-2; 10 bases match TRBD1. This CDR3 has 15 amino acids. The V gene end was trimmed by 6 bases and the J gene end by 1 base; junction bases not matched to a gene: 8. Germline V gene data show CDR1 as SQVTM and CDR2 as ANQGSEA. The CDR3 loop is CSVLPGQGYNYGYTF. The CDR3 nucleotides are TGCAGCGTCCTGCCGGGACAGGGGTATAACTATGGCTACACCTTC.

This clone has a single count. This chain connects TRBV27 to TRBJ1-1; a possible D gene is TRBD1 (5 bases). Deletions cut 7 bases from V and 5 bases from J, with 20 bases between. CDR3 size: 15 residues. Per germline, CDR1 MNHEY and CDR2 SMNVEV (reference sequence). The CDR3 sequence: CASNTMGGIGTEAFF. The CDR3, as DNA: TGTGCCAGCAATACGATGGGGGGAATTGGAACTGAAGCTTTCTTT.

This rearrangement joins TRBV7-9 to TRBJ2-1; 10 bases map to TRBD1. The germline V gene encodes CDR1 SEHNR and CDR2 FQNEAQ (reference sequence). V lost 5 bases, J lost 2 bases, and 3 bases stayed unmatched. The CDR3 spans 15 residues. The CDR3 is CASSPGTGAYNEQFF. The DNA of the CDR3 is TGTGCCAGCAGCCCCGGGACAGGGGCCTACAATGAGCAGTTCTTC. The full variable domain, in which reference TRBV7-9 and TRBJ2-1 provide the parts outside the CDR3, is DTGVSQNPRHKITKRGQNVTFRCDPISEHNRLYWYRQTLGQGPEFLTYFQNEAQLEKSRLLSDRFSAERPKGSFSTLEIQRTEQGDSAMYLCASSPGTGAYNEQFFGPGTRLTVL.

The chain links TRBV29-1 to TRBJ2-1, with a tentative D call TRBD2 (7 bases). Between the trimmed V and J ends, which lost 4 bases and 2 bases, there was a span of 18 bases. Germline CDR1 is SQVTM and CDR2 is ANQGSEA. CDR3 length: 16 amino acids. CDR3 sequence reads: CSVGGGGGGTYNEQFF. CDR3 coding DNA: TGCAGCGTTGGGGGCGGGGGCGGGGGCACCTACAATGAGCAGTTCTTC.

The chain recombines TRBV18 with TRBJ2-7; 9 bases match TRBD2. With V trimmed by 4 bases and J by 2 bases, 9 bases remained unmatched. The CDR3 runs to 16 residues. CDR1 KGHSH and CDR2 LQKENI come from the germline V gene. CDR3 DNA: TGTGCCAGCTCACTCGCGGGAGGGAGAGGGACCTACGAGCAGTACTTC. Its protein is CASSLAGGRGTYEQYF.